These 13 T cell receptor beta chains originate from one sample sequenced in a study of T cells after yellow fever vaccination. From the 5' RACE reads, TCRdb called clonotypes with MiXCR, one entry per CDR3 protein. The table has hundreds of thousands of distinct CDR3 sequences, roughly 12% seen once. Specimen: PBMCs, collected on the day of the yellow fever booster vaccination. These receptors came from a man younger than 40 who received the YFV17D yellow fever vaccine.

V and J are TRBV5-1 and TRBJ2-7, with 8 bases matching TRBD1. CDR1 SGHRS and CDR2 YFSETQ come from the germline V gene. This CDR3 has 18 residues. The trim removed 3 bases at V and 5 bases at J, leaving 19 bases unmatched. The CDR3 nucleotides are TGCGCCAGCAGCTCCGCCGGACAGGGACGGACTCGATCGGACGAGCAGTACTTC. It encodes CASSSAGQGRTRSDEQYF.

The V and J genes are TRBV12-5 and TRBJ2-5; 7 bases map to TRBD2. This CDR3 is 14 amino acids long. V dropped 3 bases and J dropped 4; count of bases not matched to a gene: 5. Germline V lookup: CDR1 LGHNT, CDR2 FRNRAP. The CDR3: CASGFFAGVETQYF. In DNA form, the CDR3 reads TGTGCTAGTGGTTTTTTCGCGGGAGTAGAGACCCAGTACTTC.

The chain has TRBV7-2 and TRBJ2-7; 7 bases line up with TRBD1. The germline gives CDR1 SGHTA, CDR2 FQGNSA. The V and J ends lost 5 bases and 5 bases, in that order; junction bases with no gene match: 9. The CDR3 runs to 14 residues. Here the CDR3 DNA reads TGTGCCAGCAGCACTGACAGGGCCGGGGACGAGCAGTACTTC. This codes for CASSTDRAGDEQYF.

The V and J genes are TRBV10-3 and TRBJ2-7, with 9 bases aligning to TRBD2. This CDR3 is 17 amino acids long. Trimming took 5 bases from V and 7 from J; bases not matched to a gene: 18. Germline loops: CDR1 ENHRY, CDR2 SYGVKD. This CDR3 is CAISSTTVLAGVEEQYF. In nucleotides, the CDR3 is TGTGCCATCAGTTCCACCACGGTTTTAGCGGGAGTAGAAGAGCAGTACTTC.

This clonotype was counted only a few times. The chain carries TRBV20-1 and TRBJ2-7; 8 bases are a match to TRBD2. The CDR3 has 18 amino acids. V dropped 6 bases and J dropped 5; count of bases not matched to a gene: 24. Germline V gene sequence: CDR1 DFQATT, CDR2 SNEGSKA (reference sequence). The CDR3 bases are TGCAGTGCGTCTACGGGGGGGACGTATCGGGAGGGCCTACACGAGCAGTACTTC. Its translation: CSASTGGTYREGLHEQYF.

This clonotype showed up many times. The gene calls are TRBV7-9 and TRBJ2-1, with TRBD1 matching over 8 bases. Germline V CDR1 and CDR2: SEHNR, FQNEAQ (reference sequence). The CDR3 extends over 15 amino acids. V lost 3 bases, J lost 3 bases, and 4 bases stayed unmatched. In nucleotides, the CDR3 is TGTGCCAGCAGCTTGGCAGGGGGCATCTACAATGAGCAGTTCTTC. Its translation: CASSLAGGIYNEQFF. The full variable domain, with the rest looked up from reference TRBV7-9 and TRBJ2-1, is DTGVSQNPRHKITKRGQNVTFRCDPISEHNRLYWYRQTLGQGPEFLTYFQNEAQLEKSRLLSDRFSAERPKGSFSTLEIQRTEQGDSAMYLCASSLAGGIYNEQFFGPGTRLTVL.

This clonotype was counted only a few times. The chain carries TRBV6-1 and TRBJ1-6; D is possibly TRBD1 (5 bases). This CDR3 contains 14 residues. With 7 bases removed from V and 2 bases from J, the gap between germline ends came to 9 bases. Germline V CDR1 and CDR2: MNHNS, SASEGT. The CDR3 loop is CASNQGTYNSPLHF. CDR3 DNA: TGTGCCAGCAACCAGGGAACCTATAATTCACCCCTCCACTTT.

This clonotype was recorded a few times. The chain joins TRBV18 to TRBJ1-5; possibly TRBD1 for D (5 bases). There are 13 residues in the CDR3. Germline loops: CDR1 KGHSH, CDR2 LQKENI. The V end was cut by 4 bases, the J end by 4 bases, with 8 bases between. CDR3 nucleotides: TGTGCCAGCTCACGGGGGGATAATCAGCCCCAGCATTTT. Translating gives CASSRGDNQPQHF.

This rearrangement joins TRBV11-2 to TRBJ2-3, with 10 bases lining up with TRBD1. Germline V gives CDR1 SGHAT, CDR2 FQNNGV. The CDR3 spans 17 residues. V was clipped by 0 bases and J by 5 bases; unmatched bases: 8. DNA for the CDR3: TGTGCCAGCAGCTTAGAAGACAGGGGGCGAAGTAAAGATACGCAGTATTTT. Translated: CASSLEDRGRSKDTQYF. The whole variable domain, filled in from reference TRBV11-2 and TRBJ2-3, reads EAGVAQSPRYKIIEKRQSVAFWCNPISGHATLYWYQQILGQGPKLLIQFQNNGVVDDSQLPKDRFSAERLKGVDSTLKIQPAKLEDSAVYLCASSLEDRGRSKDTQYFGPGTRLTVL.

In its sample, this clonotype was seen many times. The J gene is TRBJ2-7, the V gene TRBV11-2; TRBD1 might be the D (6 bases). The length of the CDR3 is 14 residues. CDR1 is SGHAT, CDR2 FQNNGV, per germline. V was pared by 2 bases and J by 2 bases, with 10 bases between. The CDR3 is CASSLQGWTYEQYF. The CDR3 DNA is TGTGCCAGCAGCTTACAGGGGTGGACCTACGAGCAGTACTTC. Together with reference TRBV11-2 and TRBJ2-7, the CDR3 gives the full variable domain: EAGVAQSPRYKIIEKRQSVAFWCNPISGHATLYWYQQILGQGPKLLIQFQNNGVVDDSQLPKDRFSAERLKGVDSTLKIQPAKLEDSAVYLCASSLQGWTYEQYFGPGTRLTVT.

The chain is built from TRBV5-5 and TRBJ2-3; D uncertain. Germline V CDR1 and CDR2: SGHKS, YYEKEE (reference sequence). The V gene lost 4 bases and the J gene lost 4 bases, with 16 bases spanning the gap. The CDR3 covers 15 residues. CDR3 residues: CASSQTLPRADTQYF. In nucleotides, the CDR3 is TGTGCCAGCAGCCAAACTCTCCCCCGGGCAGATACGCAGTATTTT.

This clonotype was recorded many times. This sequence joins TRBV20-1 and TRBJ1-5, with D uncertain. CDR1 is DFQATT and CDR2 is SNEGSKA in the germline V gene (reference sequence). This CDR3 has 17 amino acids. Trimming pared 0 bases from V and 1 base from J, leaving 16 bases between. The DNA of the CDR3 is TGCAGTGCTAGAGATATGGAGGGCGGGTGGAGCAATCAGCCCCAGCATTTT. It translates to CSARDMEGGWSNQPQHF.

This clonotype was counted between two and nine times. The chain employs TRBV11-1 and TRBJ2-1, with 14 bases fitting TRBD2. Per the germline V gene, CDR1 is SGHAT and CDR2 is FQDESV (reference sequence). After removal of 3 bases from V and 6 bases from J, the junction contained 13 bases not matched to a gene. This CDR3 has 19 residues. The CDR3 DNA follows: TGTGCCAGCAGCTTCCCCGAGCTGCCGGGACTAGCGGGAGTCAATGAGCAGTTCTTC. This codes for CASSFPELPGLAGVNEQFF.